This TCR beta chain was recovered during a study of OX40 agonist ivuxolimab in advanced cancers. In the study overall: In three patients, partial responses were observed, one with hepatocellular carcinoma and two with cutaneous melanoma.

Germline V gene data show CDR1 as MNHEY and CDR2 as SMNVEV (reference sequence). CDR3 length: 15 residues. Trimming cost V 1 base and J 2 bases, with 9 bases left between them. Clones were sequenced by immunoSEQ multiplex PCR, and TCRdb holds only the in-frame ones, with some missing. Counted here are more than 75,000 clones, approximately 85% occurring once; the ten biggest clones make up approximately 0.22%. Patients with autoimmune history or systemic immunosuppression were excluded. This clonotype originated in an adult with an advanced solid tumor such as melanoma, head and neck, liver or kidney cancer. The genes are TRBV27 and TRBJ1-5, with TRBD1 as a possible D gene (5 bases). The source material was CD4+ or CD8+ T cells sorted from blood, sampled in a trial of the OX40 agonist ivuxolimab. CDR3 bases: TGTGCCAGCAGTTTATTTCAGACAGGCAATCAGCCCCAGCATTTT. As protein: CASSLFQTGNQPQHF.